The rows below give T cell receptor beta chains drawn from one sample of a study of T-cell memory formation after mild COVID-19. From the 5' RACE reads, TCRdb called clonotypes with MiXCR, one entry per CDR3 protein. Among under 600,000 distinct CDR3 sequences listed, roughly 20% were seen once. Sequencing input: PBMCs or a T cell subset sorted from them (not recorded which). These receptors were obtained from an adult woman who had mild COVID-19 (a few samples of this study predate the infection). Cell type and time point are not known. CDR3s include the opening cysteine and the closing phenylalanine or tryptophan. The D gene is left open where the match is weak. The size of a clone is reported for some rows only, either as once, few or many, or as a class for expanded clones.

clone size	D gene	J gene	V gene	CDR3 DNA	CDR3 protein
few	TRBD1	TRBJ2-7	TRBV12-3/TRBV12-4	TGTGCCAGCAGAGGGACAGGGGGTATCGAGCAGTACTTC	CASRGTGGIEQYF
-	-	TRBJ2-7	TRBV4-3	TGCGCCAGCAGCCAATCCAGACAGAGCTCCTACGAGCAGTACTTC	CASSQSRQSSYEQYF
few	TRBD1	TRBJ1-2	TRBV18	TGTGCCAGCTCAGTCGGGAGACAGGGGGATCGGTATGGCTACACCTTC	CASSVGRQGDRYGYTF
few	-	TRBJ2-2	TRBV7-2	TGTGCCAGCAGCCTCATACGAAGGACAGACGCCGGCCTGTTTTTT	CASSLIRRTDAGLFF
-	-	TRBJ1-2	TRBV6-5	TGTGCCAGCAGTTACTCCAGTAGGGGTATAAACTATGGCTACACCTTC	CASSYSSRGINYGYTF
-	TRBD2	TRBJ2-1	TRBV4-2	TGTGCCAGCAGCCAGGTCGGACTAGCGGGAGGAGGGGGCTCCTACAATGAGCAGTTCTTC	CASSQVGLAGGGGSYNEQFF
-	TRBD1	TRBJ1-1	TRBV20-1	TGCAGCGCAAGGACAGGGGGCACTGAAGCTTTCTTT	CSARTGGTEAFF
-	-	TRBJ2-5	TRBV3-1	TGTGCCAGCAGCCCCCACGGGCGGAATCAAGAGACCCAGTACTTC	CASSPHGRNQETQYF
few	TRBD1	TRBJ1-1	TRBV5-1	TGCGCCAGCAGCGTTTCGGCCCCGGCAGGGGGCAACACTGAAGCTTTCTTT	CASSVSAPAGGNTEAFF
-	-	TRBJ2-7	TRBV6-1	TGTGCCAGCAGTGAAATTTTGGCAGTGAGCTCCTACGAGCAGTACTTC	CASSEILAVSSYEQYF
many	TRBD1	TRBJ1-5	TRBV12-3/TRBV12-4	TGTGCCAGCGTGGGGACAGGGGGGACAGATCAGCCCCAGCATTTT	CASVGTGGTDQPQHF
few	-	TRBJ2-7	TRBV7-2	TGTGCCAGCAGCTTAGGCGGGACGTACTACGAGCAGTACTTC	CASSLGGTYYEQYF
-	TRBD1	TRBJ1-5	TRBV6-1	TGTGCCGGAGGGACAGGGGATAGCAATCAGCCCCAGCATTTT	CAGGTGDSNQPQHF
few	-	TRBJ2-3	TRBV24-1	TGTGCCACCAGTGGAGGGGAGCACACAGATACGCAGTATTTT	CATSGGEHTDTQYF
-	-	TRBJ1-1	TRBV6-6	TGTGCCAGCAGTTGGGCCAGACAGTGGGGGGACACTGAAGCTTTCTTT	CASSWARQWGDTEAFF
few	-	TRBJ1-2	TRBV29-1	TGCAGCGTTACCAAGGTCCAACCCACTAACTATGGCTACACCTTC	CSVTKVQPTNYGYTF
-	TRBD1	TRBJ1-5	TRBV29-1	TGCAGCGTTGCCGGACAGGGTTGGAATCAGCCCCAGCATTTT	CSVAGQGWNQPQHF
-	TRBD1	TRBJ1-6	TRBV19	TGTGCCAGTAGTCTCACGACAGGGGAAGGTTCACCCCTCCACTTT	CASSLTTGEGSPLHF
few	-	TRBJ2-3	TRBV20-1	TGCAGCTCCTGGGGGGATACGCAGTATTTT	CSSWGDTQYF
few	-	TRBJ1-4	TRBV6-6	TGTGCCGCGGGGTCCCTCGGAACTAATGAAAAACTGTTTTTT	CAAGSLGTNEKLFF
few	-	TRBJ1-2	TRBV9	TGTGCCAGCACCTCAGACCCAGGGAGCTATGGCTACACCTTC	CASTSDPGSYGYTF
-	-	TRBJ2-7	TRBV6-2/TRBV6-3	TGTGCCAGCACCGACAGTCGCGAGCAGTACTTC	CASTDSREQYF
-	-	TRBJ2-2	TRBV7-8	TGTGCCAGCAGCTTAGCGAGGCAGGGCGGCACCGGGGAGCTGTTTTTT	CASSLARQGGTGELFF
few	-	TRBJ2-6	TRBV6-2/TRBV6-3	TGTGCCAGCAGTCCAAACGGCCTTATCTCTGGGGCCAACGTCCTGACTTTC	CASSPNGLISGANVLTF
few	-	TRBJ2-5	TRBV5-8	TGTGCCAGCAGCTCCGGGACGATGCGGGAGACCCAGTACTTC	CASSSGTMRETQYF
few	TRBD1	TRBJ2-1	TRBV24-1	TGTGCCACCCGGACAGGGAATAGTGAGCAGTTCTTC	CATRTGNSEQFF
-	TRBD2	TRBJ2-7	TRBV5-5	TGTGCCAGCAGCTTGCGGCTAGCGGGAGCCCTCCAAAGCTACGAGCAGTACTTC	CASSLRLAGALQSYEQYF
few	TRBD2	TRBJ2-5	TRBV10-3	TGTGCCATCAGTGAGTCCTTGGGGACTAGCGGGACGCAAGAGACCCAGTACTTC	CAISESLGTSGTQETQYF
-	-	TRBJ2-3	TRBV7-9	TGTGCCAGCAGCTTGCGGAACACAGATACGCAGTATTTT	CASSLRNTDTQYF
few	TRBD1	TRBJ2-7	TRBV3-1	TGTGCCAGCAGCCAAGATGAAGGACAGGGCTACGAGCAGTACTTC	CASSQDEGQGYEQYF
-	-	TRBJ1-3	TRBV10-3	TGTGCCACTAACGGGGGAGCTGGAAACACCATATATTTT	CATNGGAGNTIYF
few	-	TRBJ1-5	TRBV12-3/TRBV12-4	TGTGCCAGCAGTTTCATAACCCCGGGGTCCCCGATGATGGAGCCCCAGCATTTT	CASSFITPGSPMMEPQHF
few	-	TRBJ2-7	TRBV10-1	TGCGCCAGCAGTATCAAGGACGGCTACGAGCAGTACTTC	CASSIKDGYEQYF
few	-	TRBJ2-5	TRBV20-1	TGCAGTGCTAGTATGGAGACCCAGTACTTC	CSASMETQYF
few	-	TRBJ2-1	TRBV27	TGTGCCAGCAGTTTATCAACTTTCGAACAGGGTAACTACGGCAATGAGCAGTTCTTC	CASSLSTFEQGNYGNEQFF
-	-	TRBJ2-4	TRBV12-3/TRBV12-4	TGTGCCAGCAGTACACATGGACAGTTTTTAGCCAAAAACATTCAGTACTTC	CASSTHGQFLAKNIQYF
-	-	TRBJ2-3	TRBV19	TGTGCCAGTAGTATACGGCAGGGGTTATCGACAGATACGCAGTATTTT	CASSIRQGLSTDTQYF
few	TRBD2	TRBJ2-3	TRBV9	TGTGCCAGCAGCGTAGGGACTAGCGGGGGACCTACGCAGTATTTT	CASSVGTSGGPTQYF
few	TRBD1	TRBJ2-7	TRBV5-1	TGCGCCAGCAGACCCGACAGGGGTACGGGGGAGCAGTACTTC	CASRPDRGTGEQYF
-	-	TRBJ2-3	TRBV14	TGTGCCAGCAGCCAAGTAGGCACCAGCACAGATACGCAGTATTTT	CASSQVGTSTDTQYF
few	TRBD1	TRBJ1-1	TRBV29-1	TGCAGCGCAGGGGGCAGGACGGGTGAAGCTTTCTTT	CSAGGRTGEAFF
-	-	TRBJ2-1	TRBV24-1	TGTGCCACGGGAGAAAGCTCCTACAATGAGCAGTTCTTC	CATGESSYNEQFF
-	-	TRBJ1-5	TRBV30	TGTGCCTGGAGTGACGGCCCACGGCAGCCCCAGCATTTT	CAWSDGPRQPQHF
few	TRBD2	TRBJ2-2	TRBV4-2	TGTGCCAGCAGCCAAGAGGCGGGAGGTTTCACCGGGGAGCTGTTTTTT	CASSQEAGGFTGELFF
few	-	TRBJ1-4	TRBV12-3/TRBV12-4	TGTGCCAGTAACCGGGGGCAGGAAAAACTGTTTTTT	CASNRGQEKLFF
-	TRBD2	TRBJ2-1	TRBV7-9	TGTGCCAGCAGCAATACCGGGACTAGCGGGTACAATGAGCAGTTCTTC	CASSNTGTSGYNEQFF
-	-	TRBJ2-1	TRBV28	-	CASSPPWGQGAIF
few	TRBD2	TRBJ2-1	TRBV12-3/TRBV12-4	TGTGCCAGCAGTTTCCGGACTAGCAGCTCCTACAATGAGCAGTTCTTC	CASSFRTSSSYNEQFF
few	TRBD1	TRBJ2-7	TRBV2	TGTGCCAGCAGTTTCGCCGGGACAGGGGACTACGAGCAGTACTTC	CASSFAGTGDYEQYF
few	-	TRBJ1-2	TRBV7-9	TGTGCCAGCAGCTTAGGGACTGTCAACTATGGCTACACCTTC	CASSLGTVNYGYTF
few	TRBD1	TRBJ2-5	TRBV28	TGTGCCAGCAGTCAACAGGGGGAAGTGGAGACCCAGTACTTC	CASSQQGEVETQYF
-	-	TRBJ2-2	TRBV27	TGTGCCAGCAGTTTGGAGCCCCCAGGGGTTGGATACACCGGGGAGCTGTTTTTT	CASSLEPPGVGYTGELFF
few	-	TRBJ2-5	TRBV4-2	TGTGCCAGCAGCCAAGATCGCAGGGGGGATGAGACCCAGTACTTC	CASSQDRRGDETQYF
-	TRBD2	TRBJ2-5	TRBV5-5	TGTGCCAGCAGCTTGGAAACTAGCGGGAGGGCCGGTGGAGAGACCCAGTACTTC	CASSLETSGRAGGETQYF